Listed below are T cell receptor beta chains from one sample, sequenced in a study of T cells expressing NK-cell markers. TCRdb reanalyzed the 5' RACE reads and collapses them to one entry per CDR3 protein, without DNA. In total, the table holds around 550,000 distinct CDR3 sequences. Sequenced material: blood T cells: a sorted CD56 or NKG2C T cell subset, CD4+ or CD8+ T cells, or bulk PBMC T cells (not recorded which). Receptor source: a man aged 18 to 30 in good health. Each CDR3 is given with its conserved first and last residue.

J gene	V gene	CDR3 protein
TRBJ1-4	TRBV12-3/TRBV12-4	CASSLRGQKKLFF
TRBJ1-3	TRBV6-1	CASSEDGRVSGNTIYF
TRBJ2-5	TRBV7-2	CASRDRGVETQYF
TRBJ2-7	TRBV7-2	CASSLSTGVEQYF
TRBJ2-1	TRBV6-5	CASSYAGLVTSGMGEQFF
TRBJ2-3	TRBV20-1	CSARFTLAPSDTQYF
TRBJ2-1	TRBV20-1	CSADRTGLNEQFF
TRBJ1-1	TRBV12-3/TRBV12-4	CASSHRTGRTEAFF
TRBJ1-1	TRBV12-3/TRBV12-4	CASSFGPGTTMNTEAFF
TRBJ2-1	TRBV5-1	CASSVTSGSHHNEQFF
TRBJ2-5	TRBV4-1	CASSQVGEETQYF
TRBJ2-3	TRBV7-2	CASSPGRWDTQYF
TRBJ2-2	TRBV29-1	CSSEGGPPPLFRELFF
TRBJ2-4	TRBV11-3	CASSPGRILAKNIQYF
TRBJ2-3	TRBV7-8	CASSAESRGLSDTQYF
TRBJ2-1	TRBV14	CASSQTAYNEQFF
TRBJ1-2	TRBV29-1	CSVQTGGDNYGYTF
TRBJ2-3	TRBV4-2	CASSHLSGDTQYF
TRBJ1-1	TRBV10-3	CAISLTGSNTEAFF
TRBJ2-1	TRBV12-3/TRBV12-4	CASSPGREQFF
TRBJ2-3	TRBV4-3	CASSRGVRTDTQYF
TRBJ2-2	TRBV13	CASSDTGAARAGELFF
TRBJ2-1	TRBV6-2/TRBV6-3	CASSSTRESEQFF
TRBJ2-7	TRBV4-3	CASSLLAGGNEQYF
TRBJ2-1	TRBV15	CATSVDRGYYNEQFF
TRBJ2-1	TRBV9	CASSVPGLATQEQFF
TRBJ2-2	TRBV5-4	CASSHKGPNTGELFF
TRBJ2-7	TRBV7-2	CASSAQAAYEQYF
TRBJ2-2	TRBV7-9	CASLAGLAGWTGELFF
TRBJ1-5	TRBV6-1	CASRSGTGNQPQHF
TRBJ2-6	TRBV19	CASSRSAGANVLTF
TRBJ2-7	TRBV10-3	CAISESFEYEQYF
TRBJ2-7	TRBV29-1	CSVVRTSSGGYEQYF
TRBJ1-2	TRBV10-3	CAISVTAPYGYTF
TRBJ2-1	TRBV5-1	CASSLGQYINEQFF
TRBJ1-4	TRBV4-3	CASSQDRRGASEKLFF
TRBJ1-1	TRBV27	CASSFWENTEAFF
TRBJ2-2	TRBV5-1	CASRSVQHLTGELFF
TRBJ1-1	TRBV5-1	CASSENRGSAFF
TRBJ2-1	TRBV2	CATTGTSGTNEQFF
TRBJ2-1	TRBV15	CATSREEGSQGLSSYNEQFF
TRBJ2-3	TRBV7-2	CASSLFRMREGADTQYF
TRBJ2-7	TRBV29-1	CSVESDRDFGEQYF
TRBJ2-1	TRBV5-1	CASSLVREGLNEQFF
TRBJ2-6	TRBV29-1	CSVWVGRGSGANVLTF